These T cell receptor beta chains were read from a single sample in a study of beta chain features in type 1 diabetes. Repertoires were generated with immunoSEQ multiplex PCR, while TCRdb's copy carries only in-frame clones and drops some. The data show 500,000 to 850,000 clones, with roughly an eighth seen just once and less than 0.04% held by the top ten. Sequencing was done on a sample of naive CD4+ T cells from blood. These receptors were obtained from a man aged 18 to 30 with type 1 diabetes. The CDR3 runs from the conserved cysteine through the conserved F or W. D genes are given only for firm matches. Only some rows state a clone size, as once, few, many or a class for expanded clones.

D gene,clone size,J gene,V gene,CDR3 DNA,CDR3 protein
.,.,TRBJ1-2,TRBV10-3,TGTGCCAACGCGCAAGGGACTAACTATGGCTACACCTTC,CANAQGTNYGYTF
.,few,TRBJ2-7,TRBV7-9,TGTGCCAGCAGCCCGGCCGTCGCCTACGAGCAGTACTTC,CASSPAVAYEQYF
.,few,TRBJ1-1,TRBV27,TGTGCCAGCAGCGCCAGGCTCGGAGTGAACACTGAAGCTTTCTTT,CASSARLGVNTEAFF
.,few,TRBJ1-6,TRBV7-2,TGTGCCAGCAGCCCGGTGGCGGGGAATTCACCCCTCCACTTT,CASSPVAGNSPLHF
.,.,TRBJ2-1,TRBV28,TGCTTAATATGTGAGCAGTTCTTC,CLICEQFF
TRBD2,.,TRBJ2-5,TRBV2,TGTGCCAGCAGTGAAGGCGTACCAGCGGGGGGCGAGACCCAGTACTTC,CASSEGVPAGGETQYF
TRBD1,few,TRBJ2-7,TRBV5-1,TGCGCCAGCAGCCCGAGGCAGGGGGACGAGCAGTACTTC,CASSPRQGDEQYF
TRBD1,.,TRBJ2-1,TRBV25-1,TGTGCCAGCAGCAGAACCCCCGGGACAGGGGGCTTGAATGAGCAGTTCTTC,CASSRTPGTGGLNEQFF
.,few,TRBJ2-1,TRBV27,TGTGCCAGCAGTCCCCAGGGGTACAATGAGCAGTTCTTC,CASSPQGYNEQFF
.,few,TRBJ2-5,TRBV30,TGTGCCTGGTCTGGACGGATACAAGAGACCCAGTACTTC,CAWSGRIQETQYF
.,.,TRBJ2-7,TRBV5-1,TGCGCCAGCAGCTCGTCGGGGGGCAAGGACGAGCAGTACTTC,CASSSSGGKDEQYF
TRBD1,few,TRBJ2-7,TRBV5-6,TGTGCCAGCAGCTTCCCGGGACAGGGGGCGCTGGAGCAGTACTTC,CASSFPGQGALEQYF
.,few,TRBJ2-7,TRBV5-1,TGCGCCAGCAGCTTGGTACAGGGCCATTACGAGCAGTACTTC,CASSLVQGHYEQYF
.,.,TRBJ1-1,TRBV7-2,TGTGCCAGCAGCTTAGCGGCAGCCACGAACACTGAAGCTTTCTTT,CASSLAAATNTEAFF
.,few,TRBJ1-4,TRBV29-1,TGCAGCGTTGGTAGAGGGTCCGGTGAAAAACTGTTTTTT,CSVGRGSGEKLFF
TRBD1,.,TRBJ2-5,TRBV28,TGTGCCAGCAGTTCGGGACAGGGCCCTACGTCCTTACCCCAGTACTTC,CASSSGQGPTSLPQYF
.,.,TRBJ2-5,TRBV9,TGTGCCAGCAGCGTAGCCTACCCCATGCGGGGTGGGCAAGAGACCCAGTACTTC,CASSVAYPMRGGQETQYF
.,.,TRBJ2-7,TRBV21-1,TGTGCCATCCGCTCCGGGACAGGCCTCTACGAGCAGTACTTC,CAIRSGTGLYEQYF